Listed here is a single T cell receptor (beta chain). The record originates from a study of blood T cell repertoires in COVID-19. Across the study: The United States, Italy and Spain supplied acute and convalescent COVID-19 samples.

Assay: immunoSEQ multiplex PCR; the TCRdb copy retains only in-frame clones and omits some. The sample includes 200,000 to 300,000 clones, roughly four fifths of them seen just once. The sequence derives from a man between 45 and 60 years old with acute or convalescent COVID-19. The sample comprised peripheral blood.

CDR3 sequence (DNA): TGTGCCAGCAGCGTACGGACTAGCGGGGACGGTGCAGATACGCAGTATTTT. Residues: CASSVRTSGDGADTQYF. The rearrangement uses TRBV9 and TRBJ2-3, with 12 nucleotides matching TRBD2. The CDR3 contains 17 residues. The junction had 7 bases not matched to a gene; V was cut back by 1 base and J by 4 bases. Germline V lookup: CDR1 SGDLS, CDR2 YYNGEE.